This T cell receptor (beta chain) was sequenced in a study of blood T cell repertoires in COVID-19. Overall study context: From T cells, B-cell-depleted T cells, or PBMCs came the material, which was cDNA or gDNA.

Per the germline V gene, CDR1 is MNHEY and CDR2 is SMNVEV (reference sequence). Between the trimmed V and J ends, which lost 3 bases and 8 bases, there was a span of 17 bases. The CDR3 has 14 amino acids. This clone was recorded only once. In the study's own analysis: Amplification from reference gene primers served as the basis for estimated nucleated cell counts. Measured with immunoSEQ multiplex PCR; TCRdb has only the in-frame clones, and not every one. Clone size and the V and J calls come from that table; the DNA yielded D and trimming. The profile shows approximately 63,000 clones, approximately 84% of them singletons.

V gene TRBV27 combines with J gene TRBJ2-7; tentatively, D is TRBD2 (6 bases). This clonotype originated in a man older than 75 in a cohort sampled during active COVID-19. Sequenced input: peripheral blood. The DNA for the CDR3 is TGTGCCAGCAGTTTGGCCGGGGGAAATCCCCAGCAGTACTTC. Its translation: CASSLAGGNPQQYF.